This TCR beta chain was recovered during a study of response to subunit inactivated influenza vaccine. This clonotype was observed a handful of times. The antigen remains undetermined. In TCRdb, the RT-PCR reads were re-called with MiXCR into one record per CDR3 protein. The sample has more than 400,000 distinct CDR3 sequences; roughly 7.9% are singletons. Trimming shortened V by 8 bases and J by 14 bases, and 16 bases separated the two germline ends. There are 11 residues in the CDR3. CDR1 is MDHEN, CDR2 SYDVKM, per germline. Overall study findings and caveats: The authors offered the suggestion that each seasonal influenza vaccination recruits few new T cells.

The chain joins TRBV28 to TRBJ2-1; the D is unclear. This receptor was obtained from a man between 50 and 69 years old who received an inactivated influenza vaccine. The sample here was PBMCs from blood, taken less than 30 months after vaccination. The CDR3 sequence: CASRLGSIEFF. DNA of the CDR3: TGTGCCAGCCGATTAGGAAGTATAGAGTTCTTC.